This T cell receptor (beta chain) was recovered during a study of T cell responses to AZD1222 COVID-19 vaccine. CDR3 size: 11 residues. Germline CDR1 SGHDN, CDR2 FVKESK. Trimming removed 4 bases at V and 12 bases at J, with 10 bases between. Study outcomes and limitations: In a largely white British group with more females than males, clonal diversity was possibly underestimated. In the spike-specific TCR repertoire, nearly half reportedly target unmutated variant regions.

Comments on this clone: Antigen unknown.

Produced via immunoSEQ multiplex PCR; TCRdb's table is partial and in-frame only. Of 65,000 to 70,000 clones listed, approximately 82% are singletons. The sequencing used peripheral blood, collected 28 days after the second AZD1222 dose. The chain joins TRBV14 to TRBJ2-1; D call uncertain. This TCR derives from an adult who received the AZD1222 COVID-19 vaccine. The CDR3 bases are TGTGCCAGCAGCCCAGGACCCCTGCAGTTCTTC. It is translated as CASSPGPLQFF.